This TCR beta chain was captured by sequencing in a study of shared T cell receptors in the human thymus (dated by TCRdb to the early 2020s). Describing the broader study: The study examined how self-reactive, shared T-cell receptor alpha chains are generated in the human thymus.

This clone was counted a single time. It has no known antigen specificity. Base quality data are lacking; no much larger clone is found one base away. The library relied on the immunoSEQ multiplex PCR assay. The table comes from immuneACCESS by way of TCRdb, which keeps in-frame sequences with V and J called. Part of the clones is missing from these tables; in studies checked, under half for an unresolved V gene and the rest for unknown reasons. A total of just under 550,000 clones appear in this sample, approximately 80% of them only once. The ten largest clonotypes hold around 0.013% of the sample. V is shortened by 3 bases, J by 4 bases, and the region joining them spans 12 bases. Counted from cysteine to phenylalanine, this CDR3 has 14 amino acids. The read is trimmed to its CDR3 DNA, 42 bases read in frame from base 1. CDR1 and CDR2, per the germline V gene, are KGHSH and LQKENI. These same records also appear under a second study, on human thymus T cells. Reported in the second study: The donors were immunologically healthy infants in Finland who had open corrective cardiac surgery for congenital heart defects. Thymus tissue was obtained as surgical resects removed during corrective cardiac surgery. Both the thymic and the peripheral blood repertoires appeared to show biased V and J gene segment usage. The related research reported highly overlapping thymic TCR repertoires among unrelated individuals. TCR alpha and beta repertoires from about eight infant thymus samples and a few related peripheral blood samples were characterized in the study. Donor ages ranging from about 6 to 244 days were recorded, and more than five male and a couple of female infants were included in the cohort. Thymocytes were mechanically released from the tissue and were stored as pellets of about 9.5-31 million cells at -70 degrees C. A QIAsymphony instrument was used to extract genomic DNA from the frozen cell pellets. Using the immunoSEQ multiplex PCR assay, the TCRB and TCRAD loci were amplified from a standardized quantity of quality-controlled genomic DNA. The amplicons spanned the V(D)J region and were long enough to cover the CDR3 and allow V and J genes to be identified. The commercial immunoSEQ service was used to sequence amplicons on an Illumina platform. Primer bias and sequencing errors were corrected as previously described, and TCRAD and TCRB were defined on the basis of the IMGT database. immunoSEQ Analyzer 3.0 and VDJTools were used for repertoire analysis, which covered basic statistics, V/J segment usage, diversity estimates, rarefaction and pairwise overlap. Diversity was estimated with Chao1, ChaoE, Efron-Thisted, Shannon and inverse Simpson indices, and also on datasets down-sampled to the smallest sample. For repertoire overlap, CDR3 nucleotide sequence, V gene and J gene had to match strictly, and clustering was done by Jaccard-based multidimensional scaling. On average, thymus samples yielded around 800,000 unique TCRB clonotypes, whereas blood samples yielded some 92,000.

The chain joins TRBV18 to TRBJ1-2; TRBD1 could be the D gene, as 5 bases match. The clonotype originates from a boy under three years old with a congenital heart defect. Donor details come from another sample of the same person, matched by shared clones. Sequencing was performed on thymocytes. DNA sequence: TGTGCCAGCTCACCGCAGACAGTAAGCTATGGCTACACCTTC. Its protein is CASSPQTVSYGYTF.